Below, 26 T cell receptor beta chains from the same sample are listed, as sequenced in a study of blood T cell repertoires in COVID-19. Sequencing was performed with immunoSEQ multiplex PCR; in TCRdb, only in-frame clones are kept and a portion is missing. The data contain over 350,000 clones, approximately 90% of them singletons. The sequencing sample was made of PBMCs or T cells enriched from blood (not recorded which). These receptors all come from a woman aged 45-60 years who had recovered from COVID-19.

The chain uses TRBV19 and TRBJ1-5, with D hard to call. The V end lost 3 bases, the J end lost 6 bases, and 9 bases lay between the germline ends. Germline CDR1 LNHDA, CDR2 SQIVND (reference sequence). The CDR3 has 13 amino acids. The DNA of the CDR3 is TGTGCCAGTAGTATTGGTGGCAGTCAGCCCCAGCATTTT. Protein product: CASSIGGSQPQHF.

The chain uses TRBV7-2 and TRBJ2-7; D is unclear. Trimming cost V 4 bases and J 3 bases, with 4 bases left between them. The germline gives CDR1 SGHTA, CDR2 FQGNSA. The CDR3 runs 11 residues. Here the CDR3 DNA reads TGTGCCAGCAGCTCTCTCTACGAGCAGTACTTC. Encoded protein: CASSSLYEQYF.

The CDR3 reads CASSLGPFYGYTF. In DNA form, the CDR3 reads TGTGCCAGCAGCTTGGGCCCCTTCTATGGCTACACCTTC. This chain connects TRBV7-6 to TRBJ1-2; D gene uncertain. The ends were cut back, 3 bases at V and 4 bases at J, with 9 bases in the middle. Per germline, CDR1 SGHVS and CDR2 FNYEAQ. The CDR3 totals 13 residues.

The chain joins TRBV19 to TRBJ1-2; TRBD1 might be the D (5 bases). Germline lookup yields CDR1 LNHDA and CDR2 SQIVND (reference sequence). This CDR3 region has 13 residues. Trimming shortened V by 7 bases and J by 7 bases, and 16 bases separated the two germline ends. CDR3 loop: CASKTVGSLGYTF. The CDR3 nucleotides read TGTGCCAGTAAGACAGTAGGTTCCCTTGGCTACACCTTC.

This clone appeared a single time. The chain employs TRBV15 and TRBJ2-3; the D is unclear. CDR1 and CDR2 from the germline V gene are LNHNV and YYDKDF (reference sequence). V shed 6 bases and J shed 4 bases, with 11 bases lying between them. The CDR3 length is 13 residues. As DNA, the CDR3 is TGTGCCACCAGTACGGGTATCTCAGATACGCAGTATTTT. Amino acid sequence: CATSTGISDTQYF.

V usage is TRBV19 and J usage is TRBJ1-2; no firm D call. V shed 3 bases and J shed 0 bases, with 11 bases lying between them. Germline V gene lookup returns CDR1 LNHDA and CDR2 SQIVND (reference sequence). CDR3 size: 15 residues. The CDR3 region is CASSMSVFSNYGYTF. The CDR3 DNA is TGTGCCAGTAGTATGTCCGTGTTCTCTAACTATGGCTACACCTTC.

CDR3 region: CASSPGQGLKILQVGNEQFF. The CDR3, as DNA: TGTGCCAGCAGTCCAGGACAGGGCCTGAAAATCCTACAAGTTGGGAATGAGCAGTTCTTC. The J gene is TRBJ2-1, the V gene TRBV28, with TRBD1 matching over 8 bases. The CDR3 totals 20 residues. Unmatched junction bases numbered 25, after V lost 5 bases and J lost 7 bases. Germline V gives CDR1 MDHEN, CDR2 SYDVKM. The full variable domain, its missing parts supplied by reference TRBV28 and TRBJ2-1, is DVKVTQSSRYLVKRTGEKVFLECVQDMDHENMFWYRQDPGLGLRLIYFSYDVKMKEKGDIPEGYSVSREKKERFSLILESASTNQTSMYLCASSPGQGLKILQVGNEQFFGPGTRLTVL.

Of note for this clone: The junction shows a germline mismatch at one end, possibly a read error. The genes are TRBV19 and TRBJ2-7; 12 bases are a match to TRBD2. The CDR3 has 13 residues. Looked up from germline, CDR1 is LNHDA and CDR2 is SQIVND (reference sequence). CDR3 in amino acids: CASSITSGGTYNF. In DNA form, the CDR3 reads TGTGCCAGTAGTATAACTAGCGGGGGGACCTACAACTTC.

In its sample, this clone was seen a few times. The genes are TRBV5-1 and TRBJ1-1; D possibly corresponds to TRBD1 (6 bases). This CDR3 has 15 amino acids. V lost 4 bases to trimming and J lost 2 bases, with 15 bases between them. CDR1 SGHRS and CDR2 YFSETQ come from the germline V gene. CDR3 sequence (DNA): TGCGCCAGCAGCCTCGGACAGACCACTAACACTGAAGCTTTCTTT. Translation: CASSLGQTTNTEAFF.

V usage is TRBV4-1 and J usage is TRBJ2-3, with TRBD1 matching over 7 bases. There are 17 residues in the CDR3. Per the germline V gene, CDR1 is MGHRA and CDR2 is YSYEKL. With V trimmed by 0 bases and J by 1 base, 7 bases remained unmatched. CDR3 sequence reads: CASSQEGQGVGTDTQYF. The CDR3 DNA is TGCGCCAGCAGCCAAGAAGGGCAGGGGGTGGGCACAGATACGCAGTATTTT.

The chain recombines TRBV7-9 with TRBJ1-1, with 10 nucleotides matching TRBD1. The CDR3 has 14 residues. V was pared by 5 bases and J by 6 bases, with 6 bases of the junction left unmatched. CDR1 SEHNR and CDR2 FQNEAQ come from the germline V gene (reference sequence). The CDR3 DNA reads TGTGCCAGCAGCCTAGACAGGGGGCGGGCTGAAGCTTTCTTT. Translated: CASSLDRGRAEAFF.

The CDR3: CASSFYSVGNTIYF. The CDR3 region has the DNA TGTGCCAGCAGCTTTTATTCGGTCGGAAACACCATATATTTT. The J gene is TRBJ1-3, the V gene TRBV11-2; D gene uncertain. The CDR3 has 14 residues. Trimming shortened V by 3 bases and J by 4 bases, and 10 bases separated the two germline ends. Germline V gene sequence: CDR1 SGHAT, CDR2 FQNNGV.

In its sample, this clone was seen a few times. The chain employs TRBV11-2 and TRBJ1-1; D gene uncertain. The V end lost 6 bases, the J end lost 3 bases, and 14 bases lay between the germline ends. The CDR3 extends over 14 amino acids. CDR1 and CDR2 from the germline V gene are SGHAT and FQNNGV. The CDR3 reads CASRISDGDTEAFF. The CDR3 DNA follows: TGTGCCAGCAGGATTAGCGACGGAGACACTGAAGCTTTCTTT.

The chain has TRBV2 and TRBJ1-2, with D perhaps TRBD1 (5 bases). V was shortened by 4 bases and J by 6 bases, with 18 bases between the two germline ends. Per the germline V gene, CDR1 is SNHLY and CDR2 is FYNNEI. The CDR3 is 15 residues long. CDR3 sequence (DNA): TGTGCCAGCAGTGGGGGCCGGGGGAATGGGGATGGCTACACCTTC. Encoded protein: CASSGGRGNGDGYTF.

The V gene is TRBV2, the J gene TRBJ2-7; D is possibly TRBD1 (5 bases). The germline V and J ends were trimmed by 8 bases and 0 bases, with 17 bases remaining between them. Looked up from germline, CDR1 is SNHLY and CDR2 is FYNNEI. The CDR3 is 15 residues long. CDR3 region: CASLITPQGSYEQYF. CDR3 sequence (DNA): TGTGCCAGCCTGATAACGCCTCAGGGCTCCTACGAGCAGTACTTC.

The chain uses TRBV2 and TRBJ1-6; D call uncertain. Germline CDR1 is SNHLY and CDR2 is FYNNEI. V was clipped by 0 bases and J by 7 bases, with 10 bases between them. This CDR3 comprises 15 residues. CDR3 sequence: CASSEARTRNSPLHF. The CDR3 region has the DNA TGTGCCAGCAGTGAAGCGCGCACTAGGAATTCACCCCTCCACTTT.

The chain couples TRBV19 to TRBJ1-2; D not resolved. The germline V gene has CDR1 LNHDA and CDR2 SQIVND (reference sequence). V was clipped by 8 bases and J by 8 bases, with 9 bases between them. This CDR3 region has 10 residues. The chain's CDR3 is CASWFGGYTF. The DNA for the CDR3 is TGTGCCAGTTGGTTCGGGGGCTACACCTTC.

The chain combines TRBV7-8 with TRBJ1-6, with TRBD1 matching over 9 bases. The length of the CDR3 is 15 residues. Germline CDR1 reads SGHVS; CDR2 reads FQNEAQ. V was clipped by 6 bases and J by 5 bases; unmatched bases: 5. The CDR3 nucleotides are TGTGCCAGCAGGCCACGGACAGGGGATAATTCACCCCTCCACTTT. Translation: CASRPRTGDNSPLHF. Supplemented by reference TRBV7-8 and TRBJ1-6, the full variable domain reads GAGVSQSPRYKVAKRGQDVALRCDPISGHVSLFWYQQALGQGPEFLTYFQNEAQLDKSGLPSDRFFAERPEGSVSTLKIQRTQQEDSAVYLCASRPRTGDNSPLHFGNGTRLTVT.

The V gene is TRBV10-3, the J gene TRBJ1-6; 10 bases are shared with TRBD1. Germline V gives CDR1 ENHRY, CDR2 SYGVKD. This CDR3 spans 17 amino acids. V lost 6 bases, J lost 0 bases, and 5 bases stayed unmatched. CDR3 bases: TGTGCCATCAGGAGGACAGGGGGAGACTCCTATAATTCACCCCTCCACTTT. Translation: CAIRRTGGDSYNSPLHF.

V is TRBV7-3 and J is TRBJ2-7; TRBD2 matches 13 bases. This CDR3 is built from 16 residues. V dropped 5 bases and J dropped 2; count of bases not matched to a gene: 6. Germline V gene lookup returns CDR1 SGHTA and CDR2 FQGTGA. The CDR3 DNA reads TGTGCCAGCAGCCCCGGGACTAGCGGGGTCCCCTACGAGCAGTACTTC. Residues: CASSPGTSGVPYEQYF.

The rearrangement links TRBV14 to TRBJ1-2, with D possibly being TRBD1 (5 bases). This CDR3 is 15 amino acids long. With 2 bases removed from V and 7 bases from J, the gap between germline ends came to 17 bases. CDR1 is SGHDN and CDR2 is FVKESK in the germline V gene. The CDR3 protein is CASSQYREGISGYTF. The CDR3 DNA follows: TGTGCCAGCAGCCAATATAGGGAGGGGATCAGTGGCTACACCTTC.

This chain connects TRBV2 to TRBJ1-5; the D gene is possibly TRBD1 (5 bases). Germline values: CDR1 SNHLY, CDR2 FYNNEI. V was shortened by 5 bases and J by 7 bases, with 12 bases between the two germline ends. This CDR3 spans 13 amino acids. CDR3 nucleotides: TGTGCCAGCAGTTCATGGGGGGGGCAGCCCCAGCATTTT. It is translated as CASSSWGGQPQHF.

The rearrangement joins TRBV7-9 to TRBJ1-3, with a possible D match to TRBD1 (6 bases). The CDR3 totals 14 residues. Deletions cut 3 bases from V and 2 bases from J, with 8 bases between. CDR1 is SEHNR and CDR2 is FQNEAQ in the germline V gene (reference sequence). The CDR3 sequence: CASSFTGTGNTIYF. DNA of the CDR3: TGTGCCAGCAGCTTCACAGGGACTGGAAACACCATATATTTT.

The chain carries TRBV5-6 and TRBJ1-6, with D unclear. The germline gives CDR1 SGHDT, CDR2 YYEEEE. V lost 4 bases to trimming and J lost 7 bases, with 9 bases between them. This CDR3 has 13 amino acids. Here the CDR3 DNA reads TGTGCCAGCAGCGGCGGGTCAAATTCACCCCTCCACTTT. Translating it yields CASSGGSNSPLHF.

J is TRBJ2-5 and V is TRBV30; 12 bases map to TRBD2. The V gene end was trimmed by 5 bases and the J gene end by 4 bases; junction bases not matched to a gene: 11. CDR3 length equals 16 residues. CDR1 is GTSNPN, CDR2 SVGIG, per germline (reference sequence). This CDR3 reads CAWDPGLAGMGETQYF. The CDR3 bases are TGTGCCTGGGATCCCGGACTAGCGGGGATGGGAGAGACCCAGTACTTC. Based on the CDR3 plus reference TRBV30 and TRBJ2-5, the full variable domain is SQTIHQWPATLVQPVGSPLSLECTVEGTSNPNLYWYRQAAGRGLQLLFYSVGIGQISSEVPQNLSASRPQDRQFILSSKKLLLSDSGFYLCAWDPGLAGMGETQYFGPGTRLLVL.

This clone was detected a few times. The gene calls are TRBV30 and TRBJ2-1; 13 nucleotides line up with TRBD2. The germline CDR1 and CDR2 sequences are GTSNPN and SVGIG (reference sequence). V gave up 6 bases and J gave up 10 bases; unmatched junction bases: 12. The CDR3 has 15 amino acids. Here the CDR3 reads CACLPRLAGGKEQFF. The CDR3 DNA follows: TGTGCCTGCTTGCCGAGACTAGCGGGGGGTAAGGAGCAGTTCTTC. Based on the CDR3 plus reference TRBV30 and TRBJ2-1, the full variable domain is SQTIHQWPATLVQPVGSPLSLECTVEGTSNPNLYWYRQAAGRGLQLLFYSVGIGQISSEVPQNLSASRPQDRQFILSSKKLLLSDSGFYLCACLPRLAGGKEQFFGPGTRLTVL.